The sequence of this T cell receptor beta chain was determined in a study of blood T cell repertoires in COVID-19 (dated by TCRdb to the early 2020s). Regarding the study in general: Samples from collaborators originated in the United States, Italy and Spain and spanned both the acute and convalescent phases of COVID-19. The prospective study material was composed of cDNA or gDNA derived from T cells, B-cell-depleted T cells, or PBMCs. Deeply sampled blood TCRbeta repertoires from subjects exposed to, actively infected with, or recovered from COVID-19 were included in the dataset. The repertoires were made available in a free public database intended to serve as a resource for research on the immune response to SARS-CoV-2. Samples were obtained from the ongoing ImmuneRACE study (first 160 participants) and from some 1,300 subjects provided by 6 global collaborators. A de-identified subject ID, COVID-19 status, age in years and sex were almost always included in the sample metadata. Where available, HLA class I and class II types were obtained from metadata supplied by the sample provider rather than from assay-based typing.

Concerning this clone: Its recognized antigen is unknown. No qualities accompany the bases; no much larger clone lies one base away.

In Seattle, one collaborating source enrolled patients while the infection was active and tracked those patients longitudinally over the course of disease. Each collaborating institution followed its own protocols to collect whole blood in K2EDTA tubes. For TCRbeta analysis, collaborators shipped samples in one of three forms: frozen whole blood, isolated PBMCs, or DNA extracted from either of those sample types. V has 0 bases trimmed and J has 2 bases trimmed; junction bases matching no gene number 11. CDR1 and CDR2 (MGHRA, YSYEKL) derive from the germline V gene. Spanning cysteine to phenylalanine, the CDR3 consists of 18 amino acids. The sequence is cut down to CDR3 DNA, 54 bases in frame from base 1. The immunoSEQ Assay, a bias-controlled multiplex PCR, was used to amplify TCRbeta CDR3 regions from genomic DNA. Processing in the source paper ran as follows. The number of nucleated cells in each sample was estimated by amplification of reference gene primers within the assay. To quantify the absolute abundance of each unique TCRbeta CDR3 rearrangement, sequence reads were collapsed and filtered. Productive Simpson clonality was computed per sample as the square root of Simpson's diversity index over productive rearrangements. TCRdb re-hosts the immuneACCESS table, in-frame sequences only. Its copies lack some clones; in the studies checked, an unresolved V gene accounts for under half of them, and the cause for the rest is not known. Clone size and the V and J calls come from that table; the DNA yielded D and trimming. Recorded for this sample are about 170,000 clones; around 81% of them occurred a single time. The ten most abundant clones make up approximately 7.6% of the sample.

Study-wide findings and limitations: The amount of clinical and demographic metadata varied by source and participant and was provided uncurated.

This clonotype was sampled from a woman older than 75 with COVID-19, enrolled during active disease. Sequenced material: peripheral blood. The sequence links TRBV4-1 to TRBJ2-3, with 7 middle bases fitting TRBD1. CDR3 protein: CASSQETPRDSNTDTQYF. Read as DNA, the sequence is TGCGCCAGCAGCCAAGAGACCCCCCGGGACAGTAACACAGATACGCAGTATTTT.